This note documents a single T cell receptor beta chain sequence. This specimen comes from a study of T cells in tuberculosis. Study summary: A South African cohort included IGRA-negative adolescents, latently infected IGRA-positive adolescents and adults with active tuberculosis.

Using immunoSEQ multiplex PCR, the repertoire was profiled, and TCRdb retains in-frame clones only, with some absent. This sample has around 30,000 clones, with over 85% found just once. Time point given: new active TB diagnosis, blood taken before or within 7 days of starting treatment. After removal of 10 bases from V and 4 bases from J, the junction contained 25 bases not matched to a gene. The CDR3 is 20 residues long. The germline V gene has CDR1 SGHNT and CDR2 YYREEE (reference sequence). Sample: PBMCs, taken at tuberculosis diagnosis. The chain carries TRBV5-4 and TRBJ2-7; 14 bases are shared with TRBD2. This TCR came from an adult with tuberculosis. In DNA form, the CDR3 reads TGTGCCCGCCATTTTAATACACCGGGACTAGCGGGAGTTGCGGCGTACGAGCAGTACTTC. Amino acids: CARHFNTPGLAGVAAYEQYF.